The 22 T cell receptor beta chains below all came from one sample that was sequenced in a study of STAT5B mutations in CD4+ large granular lymphocyte leukemia. Produced via immunoSEQ multiplex PCR; TCRdb's table is partial and in-frame only. The sample comprises about 45,000 clones, about 86% of which are singletons, and 2.6% rests with the top ten. The sequenced sample consisted of CD4+ T cells from blood buffy coats. The receptors were gathered from a human donor in good health.

The chain couples TRBV6-1 to TRBJ1-1; D may be TRBD1 (6 bases). Germline V gives CDR1 MNHNS, CDR2 SASEGT. The CDR3 is 12 amino acids. With 6 bases removed from V and 7 bases from J, the gap between germline ends came to 12 bases. The CDR3 DNA reads as TGTGCCAGCAGGCCTTACAGGGATGAAGCTTTCTTT. Its protein product is CASRPYRDEAFF.

This chain links TRBV28 with TRBJ1-1; no firm D call. Germline values: CDR1 MDHEN, CDR2 SYDVKM. The V end was cut by 7 bases, the J end by 1 base, with 10 bases between. The CDR3 is 13 amino acids. The CDR3 sequence is CASNSNANTEAFF. CDR3 bases: TGTGCCAGCAATTCTAACGCGAACACTGAAGCTTTCTTT. The entire variable domain, with the rest obtained from reference TRBV28 and TRBJ1-1, is as follows: DVKVTQSSRYLVKRTGEKVFLECVQDMDHENMFWYRQDPGLGLRLIYFSYDVKMKEKGDIPEGYSVSREKKERFSLILESASTNQTSMYLCASNSNANTEAFFGQGTRLTVV.

The rearrangement uses TRBV6-6 and TRBJ2-1; no definite D call. The CDR3 spans 12 residues. In germline, CDR1 is MNHNY, CDR2 SVGAGI (reference sequence). V lost 4 bases to trimming and J lost 9 bases, with 10 bases between them. This CDR3 reads CASSWRRSEQFF. The CDR3 DNA is TGTGCCAGCAGTTGGCGCAGGAGTGAGCAGTTCTTC.

The chain carries TRBV7-9 and TRBJ1-4; D might be TRBD1 (5 bases). The CDR3 length is 15 residues. CDR1 is SEHNR and CDR2 is FQNEAQ in the germline V gene (reference sequence). The V end lost 4 bases, the J end lost 6 bases, and 15 bases lay between the germline ends. The CDR3 coding sequence is TGTGCCAGCAGCTCTAGTGGGGGAATAGATGAAAAACTGTTTTTT. This gives the protein CASSSSGGIDEKLFF.

This sequence joins TRBV18 and TRBJ1-2; 10 positions match TRBD1. Germline CDR1 KGHSH, CDR2 LQKENI. The CDR3 is made up of 14 amino acids. Germline trimming cut 3 bases from V and 8 bases from J; bases unmatched to any gene: 6. CDR3 bases: TGTGCCAGCTCACCGTCCGGGACAGGGGAAGGCTACACCTTC. Protein: CASSPSGTGEGYTF.

The V call is TRBV29-1, the J call TRBJ1-1; D not certain. This CDR3 spans 12 amino acids. Germline assignment: CDR1 SQVTM and CDR2 ANQGSEA. With 4 bases removed from V and 6 bases from J, the gap between germline ends came to 12 bases. DNA for the CDR3: TGCAGCGTTGCGCCGCTCCAGGCTGAAGCTTTCTTT. Its translation is CSVAPLQAEAFF.

The chain recombines TRBV27 with TRBJ1-2; a weak D match, TRBD1 (6 bases). The CDR3 is made up of 13 amino acids. The ends were cut back, 4 bases at V and 4 bases at J, with 10 bases in the middle. CDR1 is MNHEY, CDR2 SMNVEV, per germline (reference sequence). DNA for the CDR3: TGTGCCAGCAGTTCCTTGGACAGCTATGGCTACACCTTC. This codes for CASSSLDSYGYTF.

The chain couples TRBV5-1 to TRBJ2-3; 7 bases are shared with TRBD1. Losses at the gene ends were 4 bases for V and 2 bases for J; bases not matched to a gene: 10. In germline, CDR1 is SGHRS, CDR2 YFSETQ. The CDR3 has 16 amino acids. CDR3 loop: CASSSLPGQLTDTQYF. The CDR3 DNA sequence: TGCGCCAGCAGCAGCCTACCGGGACAGCTCACAGATACGCAGTATTTT.

The chain joins TRBV11-2 to TRBJ1-5, with D perhaps TRBD1 (5 bases). Germline V lookup: CDR1 SGHAT, CDR2 FQNNGV. The V gene lost 0 bases and the J gene lost 2 bases, with 8 bases spanning the gap. The CDR3 runs 15 residues. The CDR3 region has the DNA TGTGCCAGCAGCTTAGATAAAGGGGGCAATCAGCCCCAGCATTTT. Its protein is CASSLDKGGNQPQHF. The full variable domain, completed using reference TRBV11-2 and TRBJ1-5, is EAGVAQSPRYKIIEKRQSVAFWCNPISGHATLYWYQQILGQGPKLLIQFQNNGVVDDSQLPKDRFSAERLKGVDSTLKIQPAKLEDSAVYLCASSLDKGGNQPQHFGDGTRLSIL.

The chain combines TRBV5-1 with TRBJ2-7; TRBD2 might be the D (6 bases). The CDR3 has 13 residues. V was pared by 4 bases and J by 6 bases, with 14 bases between. Germline values: CDR1 SGHRS, CDR2 YFSETQ. CDR3 DNA: TGCGCCAGCAGCGTTCGGGAGTTTGGCGAGCAGTACTTC. Translation: CASSVREFGEQYF.

The chain couples TRBV14 to TRBJ2-2; either TRBD1 or TRBD2 may fit D (5 bases each). With 6 bases removed from V and 0 bases from J, the gap between germline ends came to 14 bases. CDR3 length: 16 residues. Germline CDR1 and CDR2: SGHDN and FVKESK. The CDR3 DNA is TGTGCCAGCAGTCGGGTTGGGGACGCGAACACCGGGGAGCTGTTTTTT. It yields the protein CASSRVGDANTGELFF.

The chain employs TRBV6-1 and TRBJ2-7; D is undetermined. Germline CDR1 is MNHNS and CDR2 is SASEGT. Trimming cost V 2 bases and J 0 bases, with 8 bases left between them. The CDR3 loop spans 14 amino acids. CDR3 region: CASSEIVVSYEQYF. The CDR3 DNA reads TGTGCCAGCAGTGAAATAGTAGTCTCCTACGAGCAGTACTTC.

This clone is termed medium-sized (0.01 to 0.1%). The chain recombines TRBV6-5 with TRBJ1-1; 7 bases are a match to TRBD1. J lost 6 bases, V lost 2 bases, and 3 bases had no gene match. The CDR3 consists of 13 residues. Germline V gene sequence: CDR1 MNHEY, CDR2 SVGAGI. The CDR3 is CASSYQGTAEAFF. The DNA of the CDR3 is TGTGCCAGCAGTTACCAGGGGACAGCTGAAGCTTTCTTT.

The J gene is TRBJ1-5, the V gene TRBV27, with D unclear. Germline CDR1 reads MNHEY; CDR2 reads SMNVEV (reference sequence). The CDR3 spans 13 residues. With 0 bases removed from V and 7 bases from J, the gap between germline ends came to 7 bases. The CDR3 nucleotides are TGTGCCAGCAGTTTATCGAGGGCCCAGCCCCAGCATTTT. As protein: CASSLSRAQPQHF.

CDR3 region: CASSNSWPAANTGELFF. In DNA form, the CDR3 reads TGTGCCAGCAGCAATTCTTGGCCGGCAGCGAACACCGGGGAGCTGTTTTTT. The chain couples TRBV7-3 to TRBJ2-2; D unresolved. V lost 5 bases and J 0 bases, leaving 16 bases between the germline ends. The CDR3 is made up of 17 amino acids. CDR1 SGHTA and CDR2 FQGTGA come from the germline V gene.

This clone has just one count. The rearrangement uses TRBV10-3 and TRBJ2-3, with D perhaps matching TRBD1 (5 bases). Germline CDR1 reads ENHRY; CDR2 reads SYGVKD. V gave up 8 bases and J gave up 4 bases, with 16 bases separating them. This CDR3 contains 14 residues. The CDR3 coding sequence is TGTGCCATCTCACCTGGCAGGGCAGCAGATACGCAGTATTTT. Protein sequence: CAISPGRAADTQYF.

This chain links TRBV4-1 with TRBJ1-4; weak D call: TRBD1 (5 bases). This CDR3 is built from 16 residues. From germline, CDR1 is MGHRA and CDR2 YSYEKL. V was shortened by 1 base and J by 4 bases, with 13 bases between the two germline ends. The DNA for the CDR3 is TGCGCCAGCAGCCAAGCGGAGGGGATGGGTAATGAAAAACTGTTTTTT. It translates to CASSQAEGMGNEKLFF.

The chain uses TRBV27 and TRBJ1-5; 9 nucleotides line up with TRBD1. The CDR3 length is 17 residues. V lost 2 bases, J lost 2 bases, and 7 bases stayed unmatched. Germline V gene data show CDR1 as MNHEY and CDR2 as SMNVEV (reference sequence). CDR3 in amino acids: CASSLLYRGRRNQPQHF. The DNA for the CDR3 is TGTGCCAGCAGTTTACTCTACAGGGGGCGTCGCAATCAGCCCCAGCATTTT.

The V call is TRBV27, the J call TRBJ2-4; perhaps D is TRBD1 or TRBD2 (5 bases each). Germline V CDR1 and CDR2: MNHEY, SMNVEV (reference sequence). The germline V and J ends were trimmed by 5 bases and 1 base, with 12 bases remaining between them. The CDR3 length is 15 residues. CDR3 nucleotides: TGTGCCAGCAGTCGTGGGGGTCAGGCCAAAAACATTCAGTACTTC. As protein: CASSRGGQAKNIQYF.

This chain links TRBV2 with TRBJ2-1; D ambiguous. Germline loops: CDR1 SNHLY, CDR2 FYNNEI. This CDR3 has 15 residues. V was clipped by 1 base and J by 1 base, with 8 bases between them. As DNA, the CDR3 is TGTGCCAGCAGTGAAGACGGCCGTTCCTACAATGAGCAGTTCTTC. Its translation is CASSEDGRSYNEQFF.

The gene calls are TRBV28 and TRBJ2-7, with TRBD1 identical over 9 bases. The V and J ends lost 8 bases and 3 bases, in that order; junction bases with no gene match: 11. The CDR3 has 15 amino acids. CDR1 and CDR2 from the germline V gene are MDHEN and SYDVKM. The CDR3 DNA sequence: TGTGCCAGCGTCCCGGGGACAGGGATTCTCTACGAGCAGTACTTC. This translates into CASVPGTGILYEQYF. Full variable domain (missing parts from reference TRBV28 and TRBJ2-7): DVKVTQSSRYLVKRTGEKVFLECVQDMDHENMFWYRQDPGLGLRLIYFSYDVKMKEKGDIPEGYSVSREKKERFSLILESASTNQTSMYLCASVPGTGILYEQYFGPGTRLTVT.

CDR3: CASSEEVLDEQFF. CDR3 sequence (DNA): TGTGCCAGCAGTGAAGAGGTCCTTGATGAGCAGTTCTTC. The V gene is TRBV2, the J gene TRBJ2-1, with D hard to call. V shed 1 base and J shed 8 bases, with 9 bases lying between them. The CDR3 sequence is 13 residues long. Germline CDR1 reads SNHLY; CDR2 reads FYNNEI.